This T cell receptor (beta chain) was observed in a study of cytomegalovirus exposure and HLA in healthy donors. As for this clone: What it recognizes is unknown. Other DNA sequences within the sample encode an identical CDR3.

The CDR3 contains 20 residues. Study-wide findings and caveats: A later analysis linked a missense variant in DCLRE1C to the trimming of TCR beta V and J genes. Testing in vitro showed a few CMV-associated chains specific for CMV antigens.

Both 60 Vbeta primers and 13 Jbeta primers went into the PCR. The protocol was immunoSEQ multiplex PCR, while the TCRdb copy is restricted to in-frame clones and leaves out a portion. The repertoire has some 120,000 clones, over 60% of them found once; the top ten carry more than 1%. The V call is TRBV21-1, the J call TRBJ2-3; the DNA was not used to check the table's D call, TRBD2. TRBV21-1 is labeled a pseudogene. The sequenced material came from PBMCs. The source of this sequence is a female donor in good health and CMV-seronegative. Here the CDR3 DNA reads TGTGCCAGCAGCAAAGGGGCCGGGACTAGCGGGAGGGTAAGCACCGATACGCAGTATTTT. It translates to CASSKGAGTSGRVSTDTQYF.